These 28 T cell receptor beta chains came from one sample sequenced in a study of T cell responses to AZD1222 COVID-19 vaccine. Only in-frame clones appear in the TCRdb table, and some are missing; sequencing was by immunoSEQ multiplex PCR. Of under 150,000 clones listed, 85% to 95% were seen once; the top ten hold 1.6%. The sample consisted of peripheral blood, taken 28 days after the second AZD1222 dose. Every receptor here comes from an adult who received the AZD1222 COVID-19 vaccine.

The chain carries TRBV28 and TRBJ1-4; D unclear. The length of the CDR3 is 16 residues. Trimming took 3 bases from V and 4 from J, leaving 15 bases between them. The germline V gene has CDR1 MDHEN and CDR2 SYDVKM. The CDR3 DNA reads as TGTGCCAGCAGTTTGGTTAGGTTACGGCTTAATGAAAAACTGTTTTTT. Its protein product is CASSLVRLRLNEKLFF.

The rearrangement uses TRBV6-5 and TRBJ1-1; D is unclear. CDR3 length: 13 amino acids. CDR1 MNHEY and CDR2 SVGAGI come from the germline V gene. V shed 7 bases and J shed 3 bases, with 12 bases lying between them. CDR3 in amino acids: CASTRFGDTEAFF. CDR3 DNA: TGTGCCAGCACCCGGTTCGGGGACACTGAAGCTTTCTTT.

In its sample, this clone was seen once. The chain is built from TRBV18 and TRBJ1-1; no reliable D call. Germline V gene sequence: CDR1 KGHSH, CDR2 LQKENI. Trimming pared 6 bases from V and 5 bases from J, leaving 13 bases between. This CDR3 is built from 13 residues. DNA for the CDR3: TGTGCCAGCTCGACCCCGGTTGAGACTGAAGCTTTCTTT. Translating it yields CASSTPVETEAFF. Based on the CDR3 plus reference TRBV18 and TRBJ1-1, the full variable domain is NAGVMQNPRHLVRRRGQEARLRCSPMKGHSHVYWYRQLPEEGLKFMVYLQKENIIDESGMPKERFSAEFPKEGPSILRIQQVVRGDSAAYFCASSTPVETEAFFGQGTRLTVV.

The chain's CDR3 is CATSSGRGSTDTQYF. CDR3 DNA sequence: TGTGCCACCAGCAGCGGAAGGGGTAGCACAGATACGCAGTATTTT. V is TRBV15 and J is TRBJ2-3, with D tentatively TRBD1 (5 bases). Per the germline V gene, CDR1 is LNHNV and CDR2 is YYDKDF (reference sequence). The CDR3 sequence is 15 residues long. V gave up 3 bases and J gave up 0 bases, with 10 bases separating them.

This clone was counted between two and nine times. At the DNA level, this CDR3 is encoded by other sequences in the same sample as well. The rearrangement joins TRBV10-1 to TRBJ1-6, with TRBD1 identical over 9 bases. The CDR3 consists of 14 residues. Per germline, CDR1 WNHNN and CDR2 SYGVQD (reference sequence). V trimming: 8 bases; J trimming: 9 bases; junction bases outside the gene matches: 8. The DNA of the CDR3 is TGCGCCAGCTCCCCGGGACAGGGAGTTTCACCCCTCCACTTT. It translates to CASSPGQGVSPLHF.

The chain combines TRBV11-1 with TRBJ2-7, with D perhaps matching TRBD1 (6 bases). CDR1 and CDR2 (germline): SGHAT, FQDESV (reference sequence). V lost 3 bases to trimming and J lost 0 bases, with 9 bases between them. The CDR3 has 14 amino acids. DNA for the CDR3: TGTGCCAGCAGCTTTGACAGGATCTCCTACGAGCAGTACTTC. Amino acid sequence: CASSFDRISYEQYF.

In this sample, this clone turned up once. This chain joins TRBV7-2 and TRBJ1-2; no definite D call. Between the trimmed V and J ends, which lost 1 base and 10 bases, there was a span of 13 bases. The CDR3 covers 13 residues. CDR1 and CDR2 from the germline V gene are SGHTA and FQGNSA. The CDR3 sequence: CASSLVSTPTYTF. The CDR3 nucleotides are TGTGCCAGCAGCTTAGTATCTACACCTACCTACACCTTC.

The CDR3 loop reads CASSPQDRAYEQYF. The CDR3 DNA is TGTGCCAGCAGCCCCCAGGACAGGGCCTACGAGCAGTACTTC. The chain links TRBV7-9 to TRBJ2-7, with 8 positions matching TRBD1. J was trimmed by 2 bases and V by 5 bases; bases with no gene match: 5. Germline loops: CDR1 SEHNR, CDR2 FQNEAQ (reference sequence). The CDR3 spans 14 residues.

This chain uses TRBV6-5 with TRBJ1-1, with D perhaps TRBD1 (6 bases). CDR1 and CDR2 from the germline V gene are MNHEY and SVGAGI. The CDR3 consists of 14 residues. Trimming took 2 bases from V and 4 from J, leaving 11 bases between them. The CDR3 DNA reads TGTGCCAGCAGTTACCAGGGGAGGATCACTGAAGCTTTCTTT. Translated: CASSYQGRITEAFF.

The chain employs TRBV27 and TRBJ2-4; possibly TRBD2 for D (5 bases). V lost 5 bases and J lost 1, with 15 bases in between. This CDR3 contains 16 residues. Germline lookup yields CDR1 MNHEY and CDR2 SMNVEV (reference sequence). The CDR3 reads CASSTTPGKAKNIQYF. The CDR3 nucleotides are TGTGCCAGCAGTACAACCCCGGGGAAGGCCAAAAACATTCAGTACTTC.

The rearrangement joins TRBV7-3 to TRBJ2-1; possibly TRBD2 for D (6 bases). Germline V CDR1 and CDR2: SGHTA, FQGTGA. Deletions cut 2 bases from V and 7 bases from J, with 15 bases between. The CDR3 runs to 15 residues. CDR3 sequence reads: CASSLGTSLWNEQFF. CDR3 sequence (DNA): TGTGCCAGCAGCTTAGGCACTAGCTTATGGAATGAGCAGTTCTTC.

This chain joins TRBV3-1 (or the pseudogene TRBV3-2) and TRBJ2-4; unclear D gene. The CDR3 extends over 13 amino acids. The V and J ends lost 0 bases and 11 bases respectively, with 11 bases between them. Per the germline V gene, CDR1 is LGHDT and CDR2 is YNNKEL (reference sequence). The CDR3 DNA sequence: TGTGCCAGCAGCCAAGATCAGGCAGCTTTTCAGTACTTC. Its translation: CASSQDQAAFQYF.

The genes are TRBV6-5 and TRBJ2-7; 7 nucleotides agree with TRBD1. V shed 6 bases, J shed 6 bases, and the junction held 5 bases outside the gene matches. This CDR3 is 12 amino acids long. Germline CDR1 and CDR2: MNHEY and SVGAGI. CDR3 sequence reads: CASSRDRTEQYF. The CDR3 nucleotides are TGTGCCAGCAGCAGGGACAGAACCGAGCAGTACTTC.

This chain joins TRBV28 and TRBJ2-6, with 7 bases aligning to TRBD2. This CDR3 is built from 13 residues. Germline V lookup: CDR1 MDHEN, CDR2 SYDVKM. J lost 8 bases, V lost 2 bases, and 0 bases had no gene match. The chain's CDR3 is CASSLSGTNVLTF. Here the CDR3 DNA reads TGTGCCAGCAGTTTAAGCGGGACCAACGTCCTGACTTTC.

Of note for this clone: This sample includes further DNA sequences coding for the same CDR3. The J gene is TRBJ2-2, the V gene TRBV11-3, with D unclear. The CDR3 has 12 amino acids. V shed 5 bases and J shed 2 bases, with 3 bases lying between them. Germline V gene lookup returns CDR1 SGHNT and CDR2 YENEEA. In nucleotides, the CDR3 is TGTGCCAGCAGCCCTAACACCGGGGAGCTGTTTTTT. As protein: CASSPNTGELFF.

This clone was seen only once. V is TRBV28 and J is TRBJ2-7; no clear D. The CDR3 is made up of 14 amino acids. V gave up 2 bases and J gave up 7 bases, with 15 bases separating them. Germline CDR1 and CDR2: MDHEN and SYDVKM. CDR3 nucleotides: TGTGCCAGCAGTTTAGGTACCCCAACGAGAGAGCAGTACTTC. Its translation is CASSLGTPTREQYF.

The chain recombines TRBV10-2 with TRBJ2-5; D is possibly TRBD1 (5 bases). CDR3 length: 17 amino acids. Germline-derived CDR1 and CDR2 are WSHSY and SAAADI. The V and J ends lost 6 bases and 5 bases respectively, with 25 bases between them. CDR3 sequence reads: CASRDDGHPAKLETQYF. The CDR3 DNA sequence: TGCGCCAGCAGGGATGACGGACACCCCGCGAAATTGGAGACCCAGTACTTC.

The V and J genes are TRBV15 and TRBJ2-7; D is unresolved. This CDR3 has 15 residues. The V and J ends lost 0 bases and 7 bases respectively, with 16 bases between them. The germline V gene encodes CDR1 LNHNV and CDR2 YYDKDF (reference sequence). In nucleotides, the CDR3 is TGTGCCACCAGCAGAGATAACAACGCCCCGCGGGAGCAGTACTTC. Protein: CATSRDNNAPREQYF.

This rearrangement joins TRBV6-5 to TRBJ1-6; TRBD1 matches at 8 bases. The CDR3 runs 13 residues. Germline assignment: CDR1 MNHEY and CDR2 SVGAGI. With 11 bases clipped from V and 9 bases from J, the junction kept 9 bases outside the gene matches. The CDR3 loop is CAGSDRASSPLHF. CDR3 sequence (DNA): TGTGCCGGATCGGACAGGGCGTCTTCACCCCTCCACTTT.

J is TRBJ1-5 and V is TRBV6-5; 10 nucleotides line up with TRBD1. Germline values: CDR1 MNHEY, CDR2 SVGAGI. V trimming: 7 bases; J trimming: 6 bases; junction bases outside the gene matches: 6. This CDR3 comprises 14 residues. The CDR3 region has the DNA TGTGCCAGCAAGTCCGGGACAGGGGTTCAGCCCCAGCATTTT. This encodes CASKSGTGVQPQHF.

V and J are TRBV7-3 and TRBJ2-2; perhaps TRBD1 as D (6 bases). V was cut by 6 bases and J by 7 bases, with 12 bases left in between. The length of the CDR3 is 13 residues. The germline V gene has CDR1 SGHTA and CDR2 FQGTGA. The CDR3 coding sequence is TGTGCCAGCAGAGATAAGGGGGTCGGGGAGCTGTTTTTT. Translating gives CASRDKGVGELFF.

The chain joins TRBV28 to TRBJ1-5; weak D call: TRBD1 (5 bases). This CDR3 is 14 amino acids long. CDR1 is MDHEN and CDR2 is SYDVKM in the germline V gene. CDR3 nucleotide sequence: TGTGCTATTCAAGGGGTAATAGGCAATCAGCCCCAGCATTTT. Translated, it gives CAIQGVIGNQPQHF.

The chain combines TRBV27 with TRBJ1-5; D is unclear. The CDR3 has 15 residues. Trimming left V 6 bases short and J 3 bases short, with 15 bases between. CDR1 and CDR2 (germline): MNHEY, SMNVEV (reference sequence). As DNA, the CDR3 is TGTGCCAGCAGCGGTTCGGTTTTTGACAATCAGCCCCAGCATTTT. Its translation: CASSGSVFDNQPQHF.

J is TRBJ2-1 and V is TRBV10-3; tentatively, D is TRBD1 (6 bases). CDR1 and CDR2 (germline): ENHRY, SYGVKD. The CDR3 totals 16 residues. Trimming pared 0 bases from V and 7 bases from J, leaving 16 bases between. This CDR3 reads CAISESAGKGENEQFF. CDR3 nucleotide sequence: TGTGCCATCAGTGAGTCGGCAGGGAAGGGGGAAAATGAGCAGTTCTTC.

The rearrangement joins TRBV2 to TRBJ2-2; no clear D gene. The germline gives CDR1 SNHLY, CDR2 FYNNEI. The V end was cut by 5 bases, the J end by 0 bases, with 7 bases between. The CDR3 extends over 14 amino acids. CDR3 protein: CASSQEANTGELFF. CDR3 sequence (DNA): TGTGCCAGCAGTCAAGAAGCGAACACCGGGGAGCTGTTTTTT.

A single count supports this clone. The rearrangement uses TRBV28 and TRBJ2-1, with D perhaps TRBD2 (6 bases). Per the germline V gene, CDR1 is MDHEN and CDR2 is SYDVKM. The length of the CDR3 is 12 residues. V dropped 6 bases and J dropped 10 bases, with 13 bases sitting between them. The CDR3 bases are TGTGCCAGCAGATTACAGGACTACGAGCAGTTCTTC. It codes for CASRLQDYEQFF.

This clone has a handful of counts. This chain uses TRBV4-2 with TRBJ1-5; D not resolved. V lost 1 base and J 3 bases, leaving 13 bases between the germline ends. This CDR3 has 16 residues. The germline V gene has CDR1 LGHNA and CDR2 YNFKEQ. CDR3 residues: CASSQGSQRINQPQHF. For the CDR3, the DNA is TGTGCCAGCAGCCAAGGATCCCAGCGGATCAATCAGCCCCAGCATTTT.

The CDR3: CASSPGGSLYTQYF. In DNA form, the CDR3 reads TGTGCCAGCAGCCCTGGCGGGAGTTTATATACGCAGTATTTT. The V and J genes are TRBV27 and TRBJ2-3; 7 nucleotides align to TRBD2. The germline CDR1 and CDR2 sequences are MNHEY and SMNVEV (reference sequence). The CDR3 runs 14 residues. With V trimmed by 6 bases and J by 7 bases, 10 bases remained unmatched.